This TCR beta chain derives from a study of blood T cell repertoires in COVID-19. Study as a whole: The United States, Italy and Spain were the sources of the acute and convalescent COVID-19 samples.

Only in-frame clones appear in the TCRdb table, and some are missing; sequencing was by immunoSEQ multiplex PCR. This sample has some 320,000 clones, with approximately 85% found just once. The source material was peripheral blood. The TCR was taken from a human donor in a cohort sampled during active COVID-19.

CDR3 DNA sequence: TGTGCTAGTGGCCGACACCTAGCGGGGGTGGCGGATACGCAGTATTTT. It yields the protein CASGRHLAGVADTQYF. V is TRBV12-5 and J is TRBJ2-3, with TRBD2 identical over 10 bases. Trimming at V came to 6 bases and at J to 6 bases, leaving 12 bases not matched to a gene. CDR3 size: 16 residues. Germline V gene sequence: CDR1 LGHNT, CDR2 FRNRAP.